The rows below give T cell receptor beta chains drawn from one sample of a study of memory CD4+ T cells and cytomegalovirus serostatus. Only in-frame clones appear in the TCRdb table, and some are missing; sequencing was by immunoSEQ multiplex PCR. This sample has 45,000 to 65,000 clones, with around four fifths found just once. Material: memory CD4+ T cells from blood. Every receptor here comes from an adult in good health and CMV-seropositive. CDR3s include the opening cysteine and the closing phenylalanine or tryptophan. The order of the fields is J gene, V gene, D gene, clone size, CDR3 DNA, CDR3 protein. A D gene is named only where the DNA matches it firmly. Expanded clones get a size class; other rows say once, few or many, or leave the size out.

TRBJ1-6 | TRBV15 | . | . | TGTGCCACCAGCAGAGATTTGGGGTCTAATTCACCCCTCCACTTT | CATSRDLGSNSPLHF
TRBJ1-1 | TRBV7-2 | . | . | TGTGCCAGCAGCCCCGGACCCCGGGTCACTGAAGCTTTCTTT | CASSPGPRVTEAFF
TRBJ1-1 | TRBV16 | . | . | TGTGCCAGCAGCCAGGGGGTGGACACTGAAGCTTTCTTT | CASSQGVDTEAFF
TRBJ2-3 | TRBV7-7 | TRBD2 | once | TGTGCCAGCAGCTTAATGCCTAGCGGGGGGTCAGATACGCAGTATTTT | CASSLMPSGGSDTQYF
TRBJ2-1 | TRBV7-2 | TRBD2 | . | TGTGCCAGCAGCTTAGGGCCAGCGGGGGTTTGGAACAATGAGCAGTTCTTC | CASSLGPAGVWNNEQFF
TRBJ2-1 | TRBV11-2 | . | . | TGTGCCAGCAGCTTAGAGCGGGGAAATGAGCAGTTCTTC | CASSLERGNEQFF
TRBJ2-1 | TRBV7-9 | TRBD2 | few | TGTGCCAGCAGCCCTCGACGGGGGGACAATGAGCAGTTCTTC | CASSPRRGDNEQFF
TRBJ2-7 | TRBV6-6 | TRBD1 | . | TGTGCCAGCAGTTACTCTGACAGGGAGTACGAGCAGTACTTC | CASSYSDREYEQYF
TRBJ2-7 | TRBV28 | TRBD2 | . | TGTGCCAGCAGAATGTATAGCGGGAGGGGGGTTTGGGAGCAGTACTTC | CASRMYSGRGVWEQYF
TRBJ1-4 | TRBV19 | . | . | TGTGCCAGTAGTATCGGTGGAAGCGAGAGAGAACTGTTTTTT | CASSIGGSERELFF
TRBJ1-2 | TRBV7-2 | . | . | TGTGCCAGCAGCTCAGCCGGGGGAGGCTATGGCTACACCTTC | CASSSAGGGYGYTF
TRBJ1-2 | TRBV7-8 | . | once | TGTGCCAGCAGCTCCCGGGTCTCGAATGGCTATGGCTACACCTTC | CASSSRVSNGYGYTF
TRBJ2-1 | TRBV29-1 | TRBD2 | . | TGCAGCGTTACTAGCGGGAACAATGAGCAGTTCTTC | CSVTSGNNEQFF
TRBJ2-7 | TRBV5-4 | . | . | TGTGCCAGCAGCTTGGTTTCTGTGGGAGAAGGCGAGCAGTACTTC | CASSLVSVGEGEQYF
TRBJ1-1 | TRBV5-1 | . | . | TGCGCCAGCAGCTCTCAGAACTTGAACACTGAAGCTTTCTTT | CASSSQNLNTEAFF
TRBJ1-4 | TRBV6-1 | . | few | TGTGCCAGCAGTGTGCTGGACCTCAATGAAAAACTGTTTTTT | CASSVLDLNEKLFF
TRBJ1-6 | TRBV7-2 | . | . | TGTGCCAGCACATACAGGGATAATTCACCCCTCCACTTT | CASTYRDNSPLHF
TRBJ1-2 | TRBV9 | TRBD1 | once | TGTGCCAGCAGCGTTGGGACAGGGAACTATGGCTACACCTTC | CASSVGTGNYGYTF
TRBJ2-7 | TRBV6-1 | . | . | TGTGCCAGCAGTGAACAGCCTCTCCACGAGCAGTACTTC | CASSEQPLHEQYF
TRBJ1-1 | TRBV28 | TRBD1 | . | TGTGCCAGCAGTTCAACCTACTCACTTACAGGGGATACTGAAGCTTTCTTT | CASSSTYSLTGDTEAFF
TRBJ1-2 | TRBV5-4 | . | . | TGTGCCAGCAGCAGGCTGGCAGGGAGTGGCTACACCTTC | CASSRLAGSGYTF
TRBJ2-2 | TRBV10-3 | TRBD2 | . | TGTGCCATCAGTTATGCCCCAGGTCGGGGGGAGAACACCGGGGAGCTGTTTTTT | CAISYAPGRGENTGELFF
TRBJ2-7 | TRBV28 | . | . | TGTGCCAGCACCTCCAGGCCCTACGAGCAGTACTTC | CASTSRPYEQYF
TRBJ2-3 | TRBV5-8 | . | . | TGTGCCAGCAGTTACTCTCGGGGGACTAGCACAGATACGCAGTATTTT | CASSYSRGTSTDTQYF
TRBJ2-3 | TRBV19 | . | . | TGTGCCAGTAGTGAGAGGGGGAGCACAGATACGCAGTATTTT | CASSERGSTDTQYF
TRBJ1-5 | TRBV5-6 | TRBD1 | . | TGTGCCAGCACCTTGGGACAGGGGCTCAATCAGCCCCAGCATTTT | CASTLGQGLNQPQHF
TRBJ1-2 | TRBV7-9 | TRBD1 | . | TGTGCCAGCAGCCGGAGACAGGGAGACTATGGCTACACCTTC | CASSRRQGDYGYTF
TRBJ2-2 | TRBV5-6 | . | . | TGTGCCAGCAGCTTGAGACAGGCTTTGGACACCGGGGAGCTGTTTTTT | CASSLRQALDTGELFF
TRBJ2-7 | TRBV6-1 | TRBD1 | . | TGTGCCAGTTATGGGACAGACCCTGCCTACGAGCAGTACTTC | CASYGTDPAYEQYF